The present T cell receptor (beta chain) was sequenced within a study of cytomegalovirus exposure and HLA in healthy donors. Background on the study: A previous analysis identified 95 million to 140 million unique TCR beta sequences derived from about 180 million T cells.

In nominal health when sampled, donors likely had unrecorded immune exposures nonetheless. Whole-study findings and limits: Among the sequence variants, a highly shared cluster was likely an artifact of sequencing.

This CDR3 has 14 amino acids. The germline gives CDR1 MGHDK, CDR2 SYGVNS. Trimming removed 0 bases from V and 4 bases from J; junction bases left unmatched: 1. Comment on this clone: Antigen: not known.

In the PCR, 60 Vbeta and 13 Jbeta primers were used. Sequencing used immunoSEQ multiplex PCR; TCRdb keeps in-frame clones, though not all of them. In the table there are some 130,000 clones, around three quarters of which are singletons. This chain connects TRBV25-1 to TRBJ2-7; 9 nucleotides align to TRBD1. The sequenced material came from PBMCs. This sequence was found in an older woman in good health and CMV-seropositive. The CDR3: CASSEYGQGYEQYF. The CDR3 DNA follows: TGTGCCAGCAGTGAATACGGACAGGGGTACGAGCAGTACTTC.